Sequencing of this T cell receptor beta chain was carried out in a study of T cells expressing NK-cell markers. Study conclusions and caveats: Among CD8+ T cells from 5 to 7 donors, dominant NKG2C+ clonotypes accounted for about 1.0-7.0%. Uncertainty persisted over the HCMV specificity of expanded NKG2C+ T cell clones.

TCRdb re-called the 5' RACE reads; every CDR3 protein appears as one record, without DNA. This specimen shows some 500,000 distinct CDR3 sequences; the ten leading clones hold more than 1.4%. A note on this clonotype: As yet, its antigen is unknown.

This CDR3 is 13 amino acids long. Germline assignment: CDR1 LNHDA and CDR2 SQIVND (reference sequence). Source material: blood T cells: a sorted CD56 or NKG2C T cell subset, CD4+ or CD8+ T cells, or bulk PBMC T cells (not recorded which). The V call is TRBV19, the J call TRBJ2-5; there is no DNA to check the TCRdb D call of TRBD1. The source is a woman between 50 and 59 years old in good health. CDR3 loop: CASNRGVQETQYF.